This T cell receptor beta chain is from a study of identifying expanded T cells in peripheral blood. Per germline, CDR1 MNHEY and CDR2 SVGAGI. CDR3 length: 14 amino acids. The V gene lost 5 bases and the J gene lost 4 bases, with 13 bases spanning the gap. Assay: immunoSEQ multiplex PCR; the TCRdb copy retains only in-frame clones and omits some. The sample lists about 82,000 clones; 80% to 90% were seen once. The clonotype was recovered from a person aged 18 to 75 in good health. Material: blood. The V gene is TRBV6-5, the J gene TRBJ2-3; D is perhaps TRBD2 (7 bases). CDR3 protein: CASSRRGASDTQYF. The DNA for the CDR3 is TGTGCCAGCAGTCGACGGGGGGCATCAGATACGCAGTATTTT.